The 32 T cell receptor beta chains below were found in one sample sequenced in a study of blood T cell repertoires in COVID-19. The method was immunoSEQ multiplex PCR; TCRdb's version includes in-frame clones alone and lacks a portion of them. This table has under 80,000 clones, 70% to 90% appearing once. Sequencing was carried out using peripheral blood. These receptors all stem from a man between 65 and 79 years old with active COVID-19.

This clone has just one count. The V call is TRBV10-3, the J call TRBJ2-7; TRBD2 might be the D (5 bases). Per the germline V gene, CDR1 is ENHRY and CDR2 is SYGVKD. The CDR3 extends over 13 amino acids. With 6 bases removed from V and 1 base from J, the gap between germline ends came to 10 bases. CDR3 DNA sequence: TGTGCCATCAGCCCGGACTCTTCCTACGAGCAGTACTTC. Amino acid sequence: CAISPDSSYEQYF.

J is TRBJ2-7 and V is TRBV6-2 or TRBV6-3, with 11 positions matching TRBD2. Germline V gene data show CDR1 as MNHEY and CDR2 as SVGEGT. The ends lost 2 bases at V and 2 bases at J; junction bases unmatched: 5. The CDR3 consists of 16 residues. DNA for the CDR3: TGTGCCAGCAGTTACGCGACTAGCGGGACCACCTACGAGCAGTACTTC. Protein sequence: CASSYATSGTTYEQYF.

This clone came up once. The rearrangement links TRBV6-4 to TRBJ1-5; no firm D call. V was pared by 5 bases and J by 5 bases, with 10 bases between. The CDR3 runs to 13 residues. Germline V lookup: CDR1 MRHNA, CDR2 SNTAGT. As DNA, the CDR3 is TGTGCCAGCAGTCCAGGCAGAGATCAGCCCCAGCATTTT. Translated, it gives CASSPGRDQPQHF.

This clone was detected once. The genes are TRBV10-3 and TRBJ2-1; 10 bases fit TRBD2. Trimming at V came to 3 bases and at J to 7 bases, leaving 12 bases not matched to a gene. Germline V CDR1 and CDR2: ENHRY, SYGVKD. CDR3 size: 17 residues. CDR3 nucleotide sequence: TGTGCCATCAGTGATGGCCCCCTAGCGGGAGAGGGTAATGAGCAGTTCTTC. This sequence encodes CAISDGPLAGEGNEQFF.

Of note for this clone: Germline is not matched at one junction end, which may reflect a read error. The chain combines TRBV7-7 with TRBJ2-7, with D maybe TRBD1 (5 bases). Per germline, CDR1 SSHAT and CDR2 FNYEAQ (reference sequence). The CDR3 is made up of 14 amino acids. This CDR3 is CASSLGSQGSEQYF. The CDR3 region has the DNA TGTGCTAGCAGCTTAGGTTCCCAGGGCAGCGAGCAGTACTTC.

The chain links TRBV29-1 to TRBJ2-3, with D perhaps TRBD2 (5 bases). Germline V gene data show CDR1 as SQVTM and CDR2 as ANQGSEA. V lost 3 bases, J lost 0 bases, and 7 bases lay in between. The CDR3 contains 13 residues. CDR3 in DNA: TGCAGCGTTGAGCCGGGGAGCACAGATACGCAGTATTTT. It specifies CSVEPGSTDTQYF.

The CDR3, as DNA: TGTGCCAGCAGTCAGGAGCGGTCCCGCACAGATACGCAGTATTTT. Amino acids: CASSQERSRTDTQYF. The rearrangement uses TRBV6-2 or TRBV6-3 and TRBJ2-3; D may be TRBD2 (5 bases). The CDR3 covers 15 residues. Trimming shortened V by 5 bases and J by 1 base, and 13 bases separated the two germline ends. Per the germline V gene, CDR1 is MNHEY and CDR2 is SVGEGT.

V gene TRBV2 combines with J gene TRBJ2-7; 8 bases are shared with TRBD2. V gave up 10 bases and J gave up 0 bases; unmatched junction bases: 8. Germline V CDR1 and CDR2: SNHLY, FYNNEI. The CDR3 contains 14 residues. CDR3 in DNA: TGTGCCACCCGGCGGGAGGCCCCCTCCTACGAGCAGTACTTC. It yields the protein CATRREAPSYEQYF. The full variable domain, completed using reference TRBV2 and TRBJ2-7, is EPEVTQTPSHQVTQMGQEVILRCVPISNHLYFYWYRQILGQKVEFLVSFYNNEISEKSEIFDDQFSVERPDGSNFTLKIRSTKLEDSAMYFCATRREAPSYEQYFGPGTRLTVT.

This chain links TRBV25-1 with TRBJ1-1, with D unresolved. Trimming cost V 1 base and J 6 bases, with 15 bases left between them. This CDR3 is 15 amino acids long. Germline CDR1 and CDR2: MGHDK and SYGVNS. CDR3 region: CASSESGGYLAEAFF. The CDR3 bases are TGTGCCAGCAGTGAATCGGGCGGGTACCTGGCTGAAGCTTTCTTT. Using reference TRBV25-1 and TRBJ1-1 for the parts outside the CDR3, the full variable domain is EADIYQTPRYLVIGTGKKITLECSQTMGHDKMYWYQQDPGMELHLIHYSYGVNSTEKGDLSSESTVSRIRTEHFPLTLESARPSHTSQYLCASSESGGYLAEAFFGQGTRLTVV.

The chain couples TRBV5-8 to TRBJ1-2; weak D call: TRBD1 (5 bases). The length of the CDR3 is 12 residues. Germline loops: CDR1 SGHTS, CDR2 YDEGEE. V lost 4 bases and J 5 bases, leaving 9 bases between the germline ends. The CDR3 protein is CASSATGYGYTF. CDR3 DNA sequence: TGTGCCAGCAGCGCCACAGGATATGGCTACACCTTC.

The sample holds one count of this clone. The rearrangement joins TRBV28 to TRBJ1-2, with D uncertain. Germline V gene lookup returns CDR1 MDHEN and CDR2 SYDVKM. The V and J ends lost 8 bases and 8 bases respectively, with 15 bases between them. The CDR3 runs to 12 residues. CDR3: CASQGGSGGYTF. CDR3 nucleotides: TGTGCCAGCCAAGGTGGGTCGGGAGGCTACACCTTC.

J is TRBJ2-7 and V is TRBV7-6; possible D gene TRBD2, 7 bases. Germline CDR1 SGHVS, CDR2 FNYEAQ. The germline V and J ends were trimmed by 2 bases and 3 bases, with 14 bases remaining between them. The CDR3 sequence is 15 residues long. CDR3 amino acids: CASSLRGGGRYEQYF. In nucleotides, the CDR3 is TGTGCCAGCAGCTTAAGAGGGGGGGGCCGCTACGAGCAGTACTTC.

The rearrangement uses TRBV10-2 and TRBJ2-5; the match to TRBD2 covers 8 bases. The V and J ends lost 6 bases and 9 bases, in that order; junction bases with no gene match: 9. Germline CDR1 is WSHSY and CDR2 is SAAADI. The CDR3 covers 13 residues. The CDR3 nucleotides read TGCGCCAGCAGCCGGGACCTCGGGGGGGCCCAGTACTTC. Translated: CASSRDLGGAQYF.

The rearrangement uses TRBV28 and TRBJ1-3, with TRBD1 matching 10 bases. The CDR3 runs 15 residues. V lost 6 bases, J lost 4 bases, and 6 bases stayed unmatched. From germline, CDR1 is MDHEN and CDR2 SYDVKM. CDR3 amino acids: CASRPDRGHGNTIYF. Here the CDR3 DNA reads TGTGCCAGCAGACCCGACAGGGGGCACGGAAACACCATATATTTT.

This clone was found a few times. The rearrangement uses TRBV4-1 and TRBJ2-3, with D possibly matching TRBD1 (5 bases). V lost 4 bases and J lost 4, with 12 bases in between. Germline loops: CDR1 MGHRA, CDR2 YSYEKL. This CDR3 contains 14 residues. In DNA form, the CDR3 reads TGCGCCAGCAGCCCCCCCTGGGGCGCAGATACGCAGTATTTT. This encodes CASSPPWGADTQYF.

This clone was seen a single time. The gene calls are TRBV11-3 and TRBJ2-7; D is unresolved. V was cut by 5 bases and J by 3 bases, with 8 bases left in between. Germline CDR1 reads SGHNT; CDR2 reads YENEEA. The CDR3 is made up of 12 amino acids. As DNA, the CDR3 is TGTGCCAGCAGCGTGTCAGGCTACGAGCAGTACTTC. Protein product: CASSVSGYEQYF.

This chain uses TRBV19 with TRBJ1-5; D is perhaps TRBD1 (5 bases). Trimming cost V 3 bases and J 4 bases, with 13 bases left between them. This CDR3 has 15 residues. In germline, CDR1 is LNHDA, CDR2 SQIVND (reference sequence). The CDR3 loop reads CASSIRGLGNQPQHF. The CDR3 DNA reads TGTGCCAGTAGTATTCGGGGGTTGGGGAATCAGCCCCAGCATTTT.

The chain links TRBV28 to TRBJ2-7; TRBD1 matches at 10 bases. The CDR3 loop spans 14 amino acids. The germline gives CDR1 MDHEN, CDR2 SYDVKM. The J segment lost 4 bases and the V segment lost 4 bases, leaving 4 bases of the junction unmatched. The CDR3 region is CASSSTGGGYEQYF. The CDR3 region has the DNA TGTGCCAGCAGTTCGACAGGGGGCGGGTACGAGCAGTACTTC.

The chain combines TRBV7-9 with TRBJ2-1; a possible D gene is TRBD2 (6 bases). V shed 4 bases and J shed 4 bases, with 14 bases lying between them. The CDR3 has 15 amino acids. CDR1 and CDR2 from the germline V gene are SEHNR and FQNEAQ (reference sequence). CDR3 sequence (DNA): TGTGCCAGCAGCTCCCGGGACTTTCCTTACAATGAGCAGTTCTTC. It translates to CASSSRDFPYNEQFF.

This clone has a handful of counts. V is TRBV5-4 and J is TRBJ1-5, with 7 bases matching TRBD1. CDR3 length: 13 residues. J lost 5 bases, V lost 4 bases, and 3 bases had no gene match. The germline V gene has CDR1 SGHNT and CDR2 YYREEE (reference sequence). The CDR3 sequence is CASSLQGDQPQHF. The DNA of the CDR3 is TGTGCCAGCAGCCTCCAGGGGGATCAGCCCCAGCATTTT.

CDR3 sequence reads: CASSVGGASNTEAFF. Here the CDR3 DNA reads TGTGCCAGCAGTGTGGGGGGGGCCTCGAACACTGAAGCTTTCTTT. V usage is TRBV2 and J usage is TRBJ1-1, with D possibly being TRBD1 (6 bases). V lost 4 bases and J 1 base, leaving 13 bases between the germline ends. CDR3 length: 15 amino acids. Germline V lookup: CDR1 SNHLY, CDR2 FYNNEI.

The chain links TRBV6-4 to TRBJ1-4, with TRBD1 as a possible D gene (5 bases). Germline lookup yields CDR1 MRHNA and CDR2 SNTAGT. The CDR3 is made up of 15 amino acids. Trimming cost V 6 bases and J 8 bases, with 19 bases left between them. The CDR3: CASSPQAGVREKLFF. The CDR3, as DNA: TGTGCCAGCAGCCCCCAAGCGGGGGTGAGGGAAAAACTGTTTTTT.

The chain recombines TRBV5-4 with TRBJ2-3; TRBD1 aligns across 9 bases. J gave up 6 bases and V 0 bases, and 8 bases lay outside the gene matches. The germline gives CDR1 SGHNT, CDR2 YYREEE (reference sequence). The CDR3 is made up of 16 amino acids. CDR3 sequence (DNA): TGTGCCAGCAGCTTGGGGCCCGACAGGGGGTTGGATACGCAGTATTTT. It specifies CASSLGPDRGLDTQYF. The entire variable domain, with the rest obtained from reference TRBV5-4 and TRBJ2-3, is as follows: ETGVTQSPTHLIKTRGQQVTLRCSSQSGHNTVSWYQQALGQGPQFIFQYYREEENGRGNFPPRFSGLQFPNYSSELNVNALELDDSALYLCASSLGPDRGLDTQYFGPGTRLTVL.

The chain has TRBV3-1 (or the pseudogene TRBV3-2) and TRBJ2-3; D might be TRBD2 (6 bases). Germline CDR1 LGHDT, CDR2 YNNKEL (reference sequence). V gave up 3 bases and J gave up 0 bases, with 7 bases separating them. The CDR3 totals 14 residues. CDR3 loop: CASSQRESTDTQYF. In DNA, the CDR3 is TGTGCCAGCAGCCAGCGGGAAAGCACAGATACGCAGTATTTT.

The chain combines TRBV6-2 or TRBV6-3 with TRBJ2-7; 9 bases are a match to TRBD1. J lost 5 bases, V lost 2 bases, and 7 bases had no gene match. Looked up from germline, CDR1 is MNHEY and CDR2 is SVGEGT. The CDR3 is 15 residues long. CDR3 bases: TGTGCCAGCAGTTACACGGGACAGGGCCGGAACGAGCAGTACTTC. It is translated as CASSYTGQGRNEQYF.

This clone appeared a single time. The chain employs TRBV19 and TRBJ2-3, with 7 bases matching TRBD2. The V segment lost 11 bases and the J segment 6 bases; nucleotides outside the gene matches: 14. CDR1 and CDR2 from the germline V gene are LNHDA and SQIVND (reference sequence). The CDR3 spans 14 residues. CDR3 amino acids: CAARGGPPGDTQYF. CDR3 in DNA: TGTGCCGCCCGGGGAGGGCCCCCCGGGGATACGCAGTATTTT.

This CDR3 reads CASSQEPGTAGETQYF. In DNA form, the CDR3 reads TGTGCCAGCAGCCAAGAACCGGGAACGGCGGGGGAGACCCAGTACTTC. The gene calls are TRBV4-2 and TRBJ2-5; D perhaps matches TRBD2 (6 bases). CDR3 length equals 16 residues. Trimming took off 0 bases at V and 5 bases at J, with 16 bases between the two ends. Germline V gives CDR1 LGHNA, CDR2 YNFKEQ.

V and J are TRBV7-2 and TRBJ2-5; the match to TRBD2 covers 11 bases. CDR1 and CDR2 (germline): SGHTA, FQGNSA. This CDR3 is built from 13 residues. V lost 5 bases, J lost 5 bases, and 1 base stayed unmatched. The DNA for the CDR3 is TGTGCCAGCAGCCGACTAGCGGGGGAGACCCAGTACTTC. As protein: CASSRLAGETQYF.

The genes are TRBV18 and TRBJ2-7, with 8 nucleotides matching TRBD1. This CDR3 comprises 16 residues. V was pared by 3 bases and J by 0 bases, with 7 bases of the junction left unmatched. In germline, CDR1 is KGHSH, CDR2 LQKENI. In nucleotides, the CDR3 is TGTGCCAGCTCACCTACGGACAGGGCGGGCTCCTACGAGCAGTACTTC. Its protein product is CASSPTDRAGSYEQYF.

The chain carries TRBV29-1 and TRBJ2-1; the match to TRBD2 covers 14 bases. Germline loops: CDR1 SQVTM, CDR2 ANQGSEA. The V segment lost 8 bases and the J segment 3 bases; nucleotides outside the gene matches: 24. CDR3 length: 21 amino acids. In nucleotides, the CDR3 is TGCAGCCGGGGACTAGCGGGAGAATGGTCCTCGGAGCCTTACCGCTACAATGAGCAGTTCTTC. It codes for CSRGLAGEWSSEPYRYNEQFF.

CDR3 residues: CASSTRRRLAGGHEQYF. DNA of the CDR3: TGTGCCAGCAGCACCCGCCGTCGACTAGCGGGGGGCCACGAGCAGTACTTC. The J gene is TRBJ2-7, the V gene TRBV11-3; 13 nucleotides match TRBD2. V shed 5 bases and J 5 bases; nucleotides not matched to a gene: 12. CDR3 size: 17 residues. Germline CDR1 is SGHNT and CDR2 is YENEEA. Full variable domain (rest looked up from reference TRBV11-3 and TRBJ2-7): EAGVVQSPRYKIIEKKQPVAFWCNPISGHNTLYWYLQNLGQGPELLIRYENEEAVDDSQLPKDRFSAERLKGVDSTLKIQPAELGDSAVYLCASSTRRRLAGGHEQYFGPGTRLTVT.

J is TRBJ2-1 and V is TRBV9, with TRBD2 identical over 12 bases. V lost 4 bases, J lost 0 bases, and 5 bases stayed unmatched. This CDR3 is 17 amino acids long. CDR1 is SGDLS and CDR2 is YYNGEE in the germline V gene. CDR3 amino acids: CASSLRTSGDSYNEQFF. The CDR3 DNA is TGTGCCAGCAGCCTTCGGACTAGCGGGGACTCCTACAATGAGCAGTTCTTC.